Presented here are 18 T cell receptor beta chains from one specimen sequenced in a study of cytomegalovirus exposure and HLA in healthy donors. The PCR contained 60 Vbeta and 13 Jbeta primers. Generated by immunoSEQ multiplex PCR, the TCRdb table keeps only in-frame clones and is missing some. The sample lists 150,000 to 200,000 clones, 80% occurring once. The sequenced sample consisted of PBMCs. Receptors were obtained from a man aged 25-40 years in good health and CMV-seronegative.

On this clone itself: An end of the junction does not agree with germline; a read error may underlie this. The chain employs TRBV7-9 and TRBJ2-7; D is unclear. This CDR3 has 12 residues. Germline CDR1 SEHNR, CDR2 FQNEAQ (reference sequence). The CDR3 bases are TGTTCCAGCAGCTTCAGGCCCCACGAGCAGTACTTC. Protein product: CSSSFRPHEQYF. Looking up the rest from reference TRBV7-9 and TRBJ2-7 gives the full variable domain: DTGVSQNPRHKITKRGQNVTFRCDPISEHNRLYWYRQTLGQGPEFLTYFQNEAQLEKSRLLSDRFSAERPKGSFSTLEIQRTEQGDSAMYLCSSSFRPHEQYFGPGTRLTVT.

The chain has TRBV4-3 and TRBJ2-7, with 7 bases fitting TRBD2. Germline loops: CDR1 LGHNA, CDR2 YSLEER. Trimming at V came to 2 bases and at J to 0 bases, leaving 7 bases not matched to a gene. CDR3 length: 16 residues. The CDR3 loop reads CASSQNRAGSSYEQYF. CDR3 DNA: TGCGCCAGCAGCCAAAATCGAGCGGGGAGCTCCTACGAGCAGTACTTC.

V usage is TRBV28 and J usage is TRBJ2-5; the match to TRBD1 covers 8 bases. The junction had 9 bases not matched to a gene; V was cut back by 6 bases and J by 3 bases. The CDR3 extends over 15 amino acids. Germline-derived CDR1 and CDR2 are MDHEN and SYDVKM. CDR3 sequence reads: CASSRPGQVKETQYF. CDR3 DNA sequence: TGTGCCAGCAGCCGCCCGGGACAGGTAAAAGAGACCCAGTACTTC. Together with reference TRBV28 and TRBJ2-5, the CDR3 gives the full variable domain: DVKVTQSSRYLVKRTGEKVFLECVQDMDHENMFWYRQDPGLGLRLIYFSYDVKMKEKGDIPEGYSVSREKKERFSLILESASTNQTSMYLCASSRPGQVKETQYFGPGTRLLVL.

This chain uses TRBV15 with TRBJ2-5; the D gene is possibly TRBD1 (6 bases). Germline values: CDR1 LNHNV, CDR2 YYDKDF (reference sequence). This CDR3 has 14 amino acids. Trimming pared 0 bases from V and 5 bases from J, leaving 10 bases between. CDR3 region: CATSREGGGETQYF. As DNA, the CDR3 is TGTGCCACCAGCAGAGAAGGGGGTGGGGAGACCCAGTACTTC.

This chain links TRBV29-1 with TRBJ2-1; 15 positions agree with TRBD2. CDR3 length equals 14 residues. In germline, CDR1 is SQVTM, CDR2 ANQGSEA. V was pared by 4 bases and J by 10 bases, with 5 bases of the junction left unmatched. The CDR3 bases are TGCAGCGTTGCCGGACTAGCGGGAGGGCAGGAGCAGTTCTTC. Amino acids: CSVAGLAGGQEQFF.

This clone has just a few counts. The CDR3 reads CASNPGTGGYNEQFF. The CDR3, as DNA: TGTGCCAGCAACCCAGGGACAGGGGGATACAATGAGCAGTTCTTC. This chain links TRBV6-5 with TRBJ2-1; 11 bases match TRBD1. The CDR3 is 15 residues long. V trimming: 7 bases; J trimming: 4 bases; junction bases outside the gene matches: 6. The germline CDR1 and CDR2 sequences are MNHEY and SVGAGI.

Only one count was recorded for this clone. This chain uses TRBV28 with TRBJ2-1, with D unclear. The length of the CDR3 is 18 residues. Per the germline V gene, CDR1 is MDHEN and CDR2 is SYDVKM. With 1 base removed from V and 6 bases from J, the gap between germline ends came to 22 bases. This chain's CDR3 is CASSLFLVRQVRPNEQFF. The DNA for the CDR3 is TGTGCCAGCAGTTTATTCCTTGTAAGGCAGGTAAGGCCCAATGAGCAGTTCTTC.

The V call is TRBV7-3, the J call TRBJ1-2; D not resolved. In germline, CDR1 is SGHTA, CDR2 FQGTGA. Trimming removed 0 bases from V and 7 bases from J, with 12 bases in between. The CDR3 is 14 amino acids. The CDR3 DNA follows: TGTGCCAGCAGCTTAACGCCGGGCGCGGGTGGCTACACCTTC. Its translation is CASSLTPGAGGYTF.

This clone appeared a single time. The chain employs TRBV15 and TRBJ1-2, with 8 nucleotides matching TRBD1. This CDR3 has 14 amino acids. Germline-derived CDR1 and CDR2 are LNHNV and YYDKDF (reference sequence). Trimming cost V 5 bases and J 4 bases; bases outside gene matches: 6. CDR3 DNA: TGTGCCACCAGCTTCGGACAGGGACCCTATGGCTACACCTTC. Translated, it gives CATSFGQGPYGYTF.

V usage is TRBV6-4 and J usage is TRBJ2-1, with D perhaps matching TRBD2 (6 bases). The CDR3 has 14 residues. V was pared by 3 bases and J by 5 bases, with 11 bases between. Germline V CDR1 and CDR2: MRHNA, SNTAGT. The DNA of the CDR3 is TGTGCCAGCAGTGATAGGGCTAGCGACAATGAGCAGTTCTTC. It is translated as CASSDRASDNEQFF.

The rearrangement uses TRBV6-5 and TRBJ2-3; D is ambiguous. This CDR3 has 15 amino acids. From germline, CDR1 is MNHEY and CDR2 SVGAGI. The germline V and J ends were trimmed by 2 bases and 0 bases, with 9 bases remaining between them. CDR3 in amino acids: CASSYNLVSTDTQYF. CDR3 coding DNA: TGTGCCAGCAGTTACAACCTAGTAAGCACAGATACGCAGTATTTT.

This sequence joins TRBV13 and TRBJ2-2; 9 bases agree with TRBD1. CDR1 and CDR2 from the germline V gene are PRHDT and FYEKMQ (reference sequence). V lost 4 bases and J lost 2; bases outside the gene matches: 8. CDR3 length equals 17 residues. CDR3 nucleotides: TGTGCCAGCAGCTCCTCCTCGGACAGGGGCAACACCGGGGAGCTGTTTTTT. It encodes CASSSSSDRGNTGELFF.

V and J are TRBV2 and TRBJ2-5, with D possibly matching TRBD1 (5 bases). CDR3 length: 13 residues. Germline V gives CDR1 SNHLY, CDR2 FYNNEI. V gave up 10 bases and J gave up 6 bases, with 18 bases separating them. CDR3 sequence (DNA): TGTGCCACCATGTTACAGGCGGCGAAGACCCAGTACTTC. Encoded protein: CATMLQAAKTQYF. Variable domain in full (rest from reference TRBV2 and TRBJ2-5): EPEVTQTPSHQVTQMGQEVILRCVPISNHLYFYWYRQILGQKVEFLVSFYNNEISEKSEIFDDQFSVERPDGSNFTLKIRSTKLEDSAMYFCATMLQAAKTQYFGPGTRLLVL.

The chain recombines TRBV28 with TRBJ2-1; 10 bases map to TRBD2. The ends lost 5 bases at V and 0 bases at J; junction bases unmatched: 10. Germline V gene lookup returns CDR1 MDHEN and CDR2 SYDVKM. The CDR3 spans 18 residues. The CDR3 is CASSIPTSGDSSYNEQFF. CDR3 nucleotides: TGTGCCAGCAGTATCCCTACTAGCGGGGATAGCTCCTACAATGAGCAGTTCTTC.

This chain joins TRBV13 and TRBJ2-1, with TRBD2 identical over 9 bases. The ends lost 1 base at V and 7 bases at J; junction bases unmatched: 5. CDR1 and CDR2 (germline): PRHDT, FYEKMQ (reference sequence). The CDR3 is 15 residues long. The chain's CDR3 is CASSLASGATNEQFF. In DNA, the CDR3 is TGTGCCAGCAGCTTAGCTAGCGGGGCGACAAATGAGCAGTTCTTC.

This sequence joins TRBV5-6 and TRBJ2-3; D call uncertain. Germline loops: CDR1 SGHDT, CDR2 YYEEEE. There are 13 residues in the CDR3. The V end lost 6 bases, the J end lost 6 bases, and 14 bases lay between the germline ends. CDR3 sequence: CASTSTSSDTQYF. The CDR3 coding sequence is TGTGCCAGCACCTCAACTTCTTCCGATACGCAGTATTTT.

The rearrangement joins TRBV6-5 to TRBJ2-2; 8 bases are shared with TRBD2. This CDR3 has 14 residues. CDR1 MNHEY and CDR2 SVGAGI come from the germline V gene. V lost 6 bases, J lost 4 bases, and 4 bases stayed unmatched. The CDR3 DNA is TGTGCCAGCAGGGCGGGAGGTGGCACCGGGGAGCTGTTTTTT. Amino acids: CASRAGGGTGELFF.

This chain joins TRBV18 and TRBJ2-1; unclear D gene. Germline loops: CDR1 KGHSH, CDR2 LQKENI. V was shortened by 4 bases and J by 6 bases, with 10 bases between the two germline ends. This CDR3 region has 13 residues. CDR3 sequence (DNA): TGTGCCAGCTCACTTACAGATTTCAATGAGCAGTTCTTC. This codes for CASSLTDFNEQFF.